The TCR beta chain described here comes from a study of cytomegalovirus exposure and HLA in healthy donors. Study information: An analysis done earlier identified more than 100 million unique TCR beta sequences from around 180 million T cells.

60 Vbeta and 13 Jbeta primers were used in PCR. Assay used: immunoSEQ multiplex PCR; TCRdb lists only in-frame clones, some missing. Counted here are approximately 210,000 clones, around 81% occurring once; the ten biggest clones make up around 1.9%. V lost 8 bases, J lost 2 bases, and 18 bases lay in between. This CDR3 contains 15 residues. Germline V lookup: CDR1 MNHEY, CDR2 SVGAGI. Sequenced material: PBMCs. The V and J genes are TRBV6-5 and TRBJ1-2; D may be TRBD1 (6 bases). This sequence was found in a man aged 18 to 30 in good health and CMV-seronegative. CDR3 sequence (DNA): TGTGCCAGCCGATTTTACCGGGACACCAACTATGGCTACACCTTC. The encoded protein is CASRFYRDTNYGYTF.